This T cell receptor beta chain was observed in a study of Ad26.COV2.S vaccination and SARS-CoV-2 variants. This clone was observed a single time. Its cognate antigen is unknown. Whole-study results and caveats: People given the vaccine had a wider spike-specific TCR breadth than placebo recipients did.

The length of the CDR3 is 16 residues. Germline V gene sequence: CDR1 SGDLS, CDR2 YYNGEE. Trimming took 2 bases from V and 2 from J; bases not matched to a gene: 6. Some clones are missing from TCRdb's copy, which holds only in-frame ones; the method was immunoSEQ multiplex PCR. The repertoire consists of a few hundred thousand clones, with 90% occurring once and the leading ten covering approximately 4.5%. The treatment is: 15 to 20 received Ad26.COV2.S at low or high dose, single or two shots; several received placebo; per-sample allocation not given. Sample collection was performed on day 63 after the first vaccine or placebo injection.

Sequencing used peripheral blood, obtained in a trial of Ad26.COV2.S vaccine versus placebo. This rearrangement joins TRBV9 to TRBJ2-1; 8 positions match TRBD2. The origin of this receptor is a person between 18 and 60 years old who received the Ad26.COV2.S COVID-19 vaccine or a placebo. The CDR3 DNA is TGTGCCAGCAGCGTCGAAGGACTAGCAACCTACAATGAGCAGTTCTTC. Its protein is CASSVEGLATYNEQFF.